This T cell receptor beta chain was identified during a study of T cell responses to AZD1222 COVID-19 vaccine. Germline V CDR1 and CDR2: LNHDA, SQIVND (reference sequence). With 7 bases clipped from V and 6 bases from J, the junction kept 7 bases outside the gene matches. The CDR3 covers 16 residues. Profiled with immunoSEQ multiplex PCR; TCRdb holds only in-frame clones, not every one. The profile covers some 160,000 clones, with 88% appearing a single time and around 5.5% taken by the ten largest. The TCR originated in an adult in good health. The material was peripheral blood, obtained on day 0 of AZD1222 vaccination. The V call is TRBV19, the J call TRBJ2-2; 14 bases fit TRBD2. The CDR3 region is CASTEGLAGDPGELFF. The CDR3 nucleotides are TGTGCCAGTACGGAGGGACTAGCGGGAGATCCCGGGGAGCTGTTTTTT. Full variable domain (missing parts from reference TRBV19 and TRBJ2-2): DGGITQSPKYLFRKEGQNVTLSCEQNLNHDAMYWYRQDPGQGLRLIYYSQIVNDFQKGDIAEGYSVSREKKESFPLTVTSAQKNPTAFYLCASTEGLAGDPGELFFGEGSRLTVL.